The 8 T cell receptor beta chains below all came from one sample that was sequenced in a study of graft-versus-host responses after intestinal transplantation. TCRdb keeps only in-frame clones here, not all; method: immunoSEQ multiplex PCR. The data contain 45,000 to 50,000 clones, about nine tenths of them singletons. Antigens of these TCRs are unknown. The sample here was unstimulated CD4+ T cells sorted from spleen or lymph node cells, taken before transplant. These TCRs come from a human donor who was the organ donor for an intestinal transplant.

The rearrangement uses TRBV5-1 and TRBJ2-4; possible D gene TRBD2, 7 bases. Germline CDR1 and CDR2: SGHRS and YFSETQ. V dropped 0 bases and J dropped 8 bases, with 15 bases sitting between them. The CDR3 loop spans 15 amino acids. CDR3 sequence reads: CASSLAEGGRDIQYF. CDR3 DNA sequence: TGCGCCAGCAGCTTGGCCGAGGGGGGGCGAGACATTCAGTACTTC.

The chain couples TRBV11-2 to TRBJ2-1; no definite D call. Trimming shortened V by 3 bases and J by 8 bases, and 17 bases separated the two germline ends. CDR1 is SGHAT, CDR2 FQNNGV, per germline. This CDR3 is 15 amino acids long. Here the CDR3 DNA reads TGTGCCAGCAGCTTCTCTCTTGGGGTGGTCCATGAGCAGTTCTTC. Residues: CASSFSLGVVHEQFF.

The chain's CDR3 is CASRVEETQYF. The CDR3 region has the DNA TGTGCCAGCAGAGTCGAAGAGACCCAGTACTTC. The rearrangement links TRBV6-8 to TRBJ2-5; D remains ambiguous. The V end was cut by 6 bases, the J end by 3 bases, with 5 bases between. Per the germline V gene, CDR1 is MNHGY and CDR2 is SAAAGT. The CDR3 runs to 11 residues.

This clone was seen once. The V gene is TRBV10-3, the J gene TRBJ2-7, with unresolved D. V lost 2 bases and J 4 bases, leaving 3 bases between the germline ends. In germline, CDR1 is ENHRY, CDR2 SYGVKD. This CDR3 contains 11 residues. The CDR3 coding sequence is TGTGCCATCAGTGAGGGTTACGAGCAGTACTTC. This sequence encodes CAISEGYEQYF.

The V gene is TRBV6-5, the J gene TRBJ1-6, with TRBD1 matching over 7 bases. V dropped 6 bases and J dropped 7; count of bases not matched to a gene: 9. The germline V gene encodes CDR1 MNHEY and CDR2 SVGAGI. The CDR3 sequence is 15 residues long. This CDR3 reads CASRVNRDRNSPLHF. The CDR3, as DNA: TGTGCCAGCAGGGTCAACCGGGACAGAAATTCACCCCTCCACTTT.

This sequence joins TRBV5-1 and TRBJ1-5, with TRBD1 identical over 10 bases. V lost 3 bases and J lost 7; bases outside the gene matches: 7. This CDR3 is 15 amino acids long. Germline loops: CDR1 SGHRS, CDR2 YFSETQ. The CDR3 reads CASSSGTGAGQPQHF. CDR3 DNA: TGCGCCAGCAGCTCCGGGACAGGGGCTGGGCAGCCCCAGCATTTT.

This chain joins TRBV10-3 and TRBJ1-4; possible D gene TRBD1, 6 bases. V lost 2 bases and J lost 10, with 11 bases in between. The germline CDR1 and CDR2 sequences are ENHRY and SYGVKD. CDR3 length equals 13 residues. In nucleotides, the CDR3 is TGTGCCATCAGTGAGGCTTTAGGGGGAAAACTGTTTTTT. Its protein product is CAISEALGGKLFF.

CDR3 sequence (DNA): TGTGCCAGCAGCCCCACGGACAGGGGCCATAATTCACCCCTCCACTTT. The encoded protein is CASSPTDRGHNSPLHF. The V gene is TRBV4-2, the J gene TRBJ1-6; 9 bases are shared with TRBD1. The CDR3 runs 16 residues. V gave up 4 bases and J gave up 5 bases; unmatched junction bases: 6. Germline values: CDR1 LGHNA, CDR2 YNFKEQ.